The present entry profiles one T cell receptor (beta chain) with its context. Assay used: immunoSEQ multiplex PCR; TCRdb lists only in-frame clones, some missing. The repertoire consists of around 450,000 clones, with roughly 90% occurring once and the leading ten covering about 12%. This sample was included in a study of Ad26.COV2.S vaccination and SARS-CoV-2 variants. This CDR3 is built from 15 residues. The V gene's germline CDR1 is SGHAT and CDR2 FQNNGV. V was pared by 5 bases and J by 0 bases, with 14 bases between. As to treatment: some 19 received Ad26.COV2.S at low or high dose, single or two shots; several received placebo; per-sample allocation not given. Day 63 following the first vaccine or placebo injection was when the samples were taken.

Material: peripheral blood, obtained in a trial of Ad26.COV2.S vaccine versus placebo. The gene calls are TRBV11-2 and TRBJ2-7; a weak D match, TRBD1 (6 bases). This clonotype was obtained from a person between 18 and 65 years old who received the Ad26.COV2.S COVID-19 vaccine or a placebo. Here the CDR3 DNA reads TGTGCCAGCAGCCCCATCGGGACAAGCTCCTACGAGCAGTACTTC. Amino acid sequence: CASSPIGTSSYEQYF.